One and the same sample provided the 3 T cell receptor beta chains below, sequenced in a study of lymphopenia after photon versus proton radiotherapy. The repertoire was sequenced with immunoSEQ multiplex PCR; TCRdb's copy has only in-frame clones and lacks some. The profile shows under 75,000 clones, around 93% of them singletons. The specimen was peripheral blood, collected from a patient treated with photon-based radiotherapy. The receptors were gathered from a woman in her thirties or forties with cholangiocarcinoma.

The rearrangement uses TRBV28 and TRBJ1-2; TRBD1 matches 8 bases. The CDR3 extends over 16 amino acids. V trimming: 4 bases; J trimming: 4 bases; junction bases outside the gene matches: 11. Germline lookup yields CDR1 MDHEN and CDR2 SYDVKM. CDR3 nucleotide sequence: TGTGCCAGCAGTTCACCCACGCAGACAGGGGCCTATGGCTACACCTTC. It yields the protein CASSSPTQTGAYGYTF.

The V and J genes are TRBV11-2 and TRBJ2-1, with TRBD2 identical over 11 bases. The CDR3 covers 15 residues. Germline CDR1 reads SGHAT; CDR2 reads FQNNGV. J lost 7 bases, V lost 1 base, and 3 bases had no gene match. The CDR3, as DNA: TGTGCCAGCAGCTTAGGGGCTAGCGGGGGGAATGAGCAGTTCTTC. It codes for CASSLGASGGNEQFF.

This chain connects TRBV10-3 to TRBJ2-7, with TRBD1 matching 9 bases. The CDR3 sequence is 13 residues long. Germline loops: CDR1 ENHRY, CDR2 SYGVKD. The junction had 3 bases not matched to a gene; V was cut back by 6 bases and J by 3 bases. Written as DNA, the CDR3 is TGTGCCATCAGCAGGACAGGGGTCTACGAGCAGTACTTC. Residues: CAISRTGVYEQYF.